This TCR beta chain was documented in a study of OX40 agonist ivuxolimab in advanced cancers. Study-level background: Of mixed ages from about 20 to 90 and averaging around 60 years, the group was more than 65% male. Under the entry rules, prior anti-PD-1, anti-PD-L1 or anti-CTLA-4 therapy was allowed, and roughly 41% had some. Three patients, one with hepatocellular carcinoma and two with cutaneous melanoma, achieved partial responses.

Germline V gene lookup returns CDR1 DFQATT and CDR2 SNEGSKA (reference sequence). The CDR3 totals 11 residues. V lost 6 bases to trimming and J lost 6 bases, with 9 bases between them. Details on this clone: Its antigen is still unknown.

TCRdb's table, derived via immunoSEQ multiplex PCR, lists solely in-frame clones and lacks some. The sample has some 43,000 clones, 86% seen once. Study conclusions and caveats: In general, CD8+ T cells held more expanded clones than CD4+ did, on average.

This TCR was sampled from an adult with an advanced solid tumor such as melanoma, head and neck, liver or kidney cancer. V usage is TRBV20-1 and J usage is TRBJ2-1, with D uncertain. Sequencing was performed on CD4+ or CD8+ T cells sorted from blood, taken in a trial of the OX40 agonist ivuxolimab. The chain's CDR3 is CSATYANEQFF. CDR3 DNA sequence: TGCAGTGCCACCTATGCCAATGAGCAGTTCTTC.